Listed below are T cell receptor beta chains from one sample, sequenced in a study of blood T cell repertoires in COVID-19. Using immunoSEQ multiplex PCR, the repertoire was profiled, and TCRdb retains in-frame clones only, with some absent. The profile shows a few hundred thousand clones, around nine tenths of them singletons. Sequenced: peripheral blood. The source is a man aged 50 to 59 with active or convalescent COVID-19. CDR3s include the opening cysteine and the closing phenylalanine or tryptophan. The D gene is left open where the match is weak. Clone size is not always given. Where it is, it says once, few, many or a class for expanded clones.

j_call: TRBJ2-7
d_call: TRBD1
v_call: TRBV6-1
clone_size: NA
cdr3_nt: TGTGCCAGCAGCGAAAAGATTACCGGGACAGCGGAGCCCTACGAGCAGTACTTC
cdr3_aa: CASSEKITGTAEPYEQYF

j_call: TRBJ2-5
d_call: NA
v_call: TRBV9
clone_size: NA
cdr3_nt: TGTGCCAGCAGCGAAACTAGTGTTGGGGAGACCCAGTACTTC
cdr3_aa: CASSETSVGETQYF

j_call: TRBJ1-1
d_call: NA
v_call: TRBV30
clone_size: NA
cdr3_nt: TGTGCCTGGAGGGCGCGACACTGGAACACTGAAGCTTTCTTT
cdr3_aa: CAWRARHWNTEAFF

j_call: TRBJ1-1
d_call: NA
v_call: TRBV29-1
clone_size: NA
cdr3_nt: TGCAGCGTTGTTCCGGGAAAGGCGACTGAAGCTTTCTTT
cdr3_aa: CSVVPGKATEAFF

j_call: TRBJ1-6
d_call: NA
v_call: TRBV12-5
clone_size: NA
cdr3_nt: TGTGCTAGTGGTTTCACCACAGGGATAGGGGCGGGAGGCCCACCCCTCCACTTT
cdr3_aa: CASGFTTGIGAGGPPLHF

j_call: TRBJ2-7
d_call: TRBD2
v_call: TRBV19
clone_size: NA
cdr3_nt: TGTGCCAGTAGTTTGACTAGCGGGAGGGCCACCTACGAGCAGTACTTC
cdr3_aa: CASSLTSGRATYEQYF

j_call: TRBJ1-5
d_call: TRBD1
v_call: TRBV4-2
clone_size: NA
cdr3_nt: TGTGCCAGCAGCCAAAAACCAGGACAGGGGAATCAGCCCCAGCATTTT
cdr3_aa: CASSQKPGQGNQPQHF

j_call: TRBJ2-5
d_call: TRBD1
v_call: TRBV24-1
clone_size: once
cdr3_nt: TGTGCCACAAAAGCAGGGGGGACCCAGTACTTC
cdr3_aa: CATKAGGTQYF

j_call: TRBJ1-5
d_call: TRBD1
v_call: TRBV27
clone_size: NA
cdr3_nt: TGTGCCAGCAAGTGCTTCGTCGGACAGGGGGATAGCAATCAGCCCCAGCATTTT
cdr3_aa: CASKCFVGQGDSNQPQHF

j_call: TRBJ1-1
d_call: NA
v_call: TRBV27
clone_size: NA
cdr3_nt: TGTGCCAGCAGCCAGTCGGGGTACCCTGAAGCTTTCTTT
cdr3_aa: CASSQSGYPEAFF

j_call: TRBJ1-1
d_call: TRBD1
v_call: TRBV29-1
clone_size: NA
cdr3_nt: TGCAGCGTTTCGGCAGGGGGCCGATACACTGAAGCTTTCTTT
cdr3_aa: CSVSAGGRYTEAFF

j_call: TRBJ2-5
d_call: NA
v_call: TRBV7-8
clone_size: NA
cdr3_nt: TGTGCCAGCAGCTTAGCAGGACAGATGGAGACCCAGTACTTC
cdr3_aa: CASSLAGQMETQYF

j_call: TRBJ2-2
d_call: TRBD2
v_call: TRBV10-3
clone_size: NA
cdr3_nt: TGTGCCATCAGGGGCGCGGGAGTTATCGCCGGGGAGCTGTTTTTT
cdr3_aa: CAIRGAGVIAGELFF

j_call: TRBJ2-3
d_call: TRBD1
v_call: TRBV5-1
clone_size: NA
cdr3_nt: TGCGCCAGCAGCGTCGGACAGGTCTACACAGATACGCAGTATTTT
cdr3_aa: CASSVGQVYTDTQYF

j_call: TRBJ1-4
d_call: NA
v_call: TRBV27
clone_size: NA
cdr3_nt: TGTGCCAGCAAGGATCCCCAGCAGGGTGACGAAAAACTGTTTTTT
cdr3_aa: CASKDPQQGDEKLFF

j_call: TRBJ2-7
d_call: NA
v_call: TRBV28
clone_size: few
cdr3_nt: TGTGCCAGCAGGTTAGTTACGGGAGCGTCTTACGAGCAGTACTTC
cdr3_aa: CASRLVTGASYEQYF

j_call: TRBJ2-4
d_call: NA
v_call: TRBV4-3
clone_size: NA
cdr3_nt: TGCGCCAGCAGCCAAGAGGCTGGAAACATTCAGTACTTC
cdr3_aa: CASSQEAGNIQYF

j_call: TRBJ2-1
d_call: NA
v_call: TRBV7-6
clone_size: NA
cdr3_nt: TGTGCCAGCAGCTCCCGGGACAAGCCCTACAATGAGCAGTTCTTC
cdr3_aa: CASSSRDKPYNEQFF

j_call: TRBJ2-1
d_call: NA
v_call: TRBV5-1
clone_size: NA
cdr3_nt: TGCGCCAGCAGCCCGACAGCCTACAATGAGCAGTTCTTC
cdr3_aa: CASSPTAYNEQFF

j_call: TRBJ2-3
d_call: NA
v_call: TRBV27
clone_size: NA
cdr3_nt: TGTGCCAGCAGTGACCGCCCACCGGGACAAATGTCTAGCACAGATACGCAGTATTTT
cdr3_aa: CASSDRPPGQMSSTDTQYF

j_call: TRBJ1-2
d_call: NA
v_call: TRBV9
clone_size: NA
cdr3_nt: TGTGCCAGCAGCGTCGGGGGGGCGGACAACTATGGCTACACCTTC
cdr3_aa: CASSVGGADNYGYTF

j_call: TRBJ2-1
d_call: TRBD2
v_call: TRBV28
clone_size: NA
cdr3_nt: TGTGCCAGCCTAGCGGGGGGGTACAATGAGCAGTTCTTC
cdr3_aa: CASLAGGYNEQFF

j_call: TRBJ2-3
d_call: NA
v_call: TRBV2
clone_size: NA
cdr3_nt: TGTGCCAGCAGTGACCCGAGGAGCCCAGATACGCAGTATTTT
cdr3_aa: CASSDPRSPDTQYF

j_call: TRBJ2-6
d_call: NA
v_call: TRBV27
clone_size: many
cdr3_nt: TGTGCCAGCACCTCCTCCGGGAACAGGGGACTGATCTCTGGGGCCAACGTCCTGACTTTC
cdr3_aa: CASTSSGNRGLISGANVLTF

j_call: TRBJ2-1
d_call: NA
v_call: TRBV29-1
clone_size: NA
cdr3_nt: TGCAGCGTTGAATCCTACCACGTACTCGATGAGCAGTTCTTC
cdr3_aa: CSVESYHVLDEQFF

j_call: TRBJ2-7
d_call: TRBD1
v_call: TRBV15
clone_size: NA
cdr3_nt: TGTGCCACCAGCAGAGGTGAGGGGACAGGGGAATCATACGAGCAGTACTTC
cdr3_aa: CATSRGEGTGESYEQYF